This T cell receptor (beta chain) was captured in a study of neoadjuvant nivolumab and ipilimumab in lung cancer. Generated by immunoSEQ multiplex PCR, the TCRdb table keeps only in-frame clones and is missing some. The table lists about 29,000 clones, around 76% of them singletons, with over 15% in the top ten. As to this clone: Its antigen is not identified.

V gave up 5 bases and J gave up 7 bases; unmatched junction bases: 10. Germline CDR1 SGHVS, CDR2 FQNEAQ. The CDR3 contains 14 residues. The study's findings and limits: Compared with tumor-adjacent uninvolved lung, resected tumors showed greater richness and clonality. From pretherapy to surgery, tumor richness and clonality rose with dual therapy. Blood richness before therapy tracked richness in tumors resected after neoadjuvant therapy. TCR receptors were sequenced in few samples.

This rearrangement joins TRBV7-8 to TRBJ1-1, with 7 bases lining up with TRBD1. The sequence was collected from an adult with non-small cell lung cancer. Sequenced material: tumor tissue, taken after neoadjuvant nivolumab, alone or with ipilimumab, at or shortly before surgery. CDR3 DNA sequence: TGTGCCAGCAGCAGTACAGGGGCCTTGGGTGAAGCTTTCTTT. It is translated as CASSSTGALGEAFF. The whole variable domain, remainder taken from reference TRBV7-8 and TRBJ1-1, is GAGVSQSPRYKVAKRGQDVALRCDPISGHVSLFWYQQALGQGPEFLTYFQNEAQLDKSGLPSDRFFAERPEGSVSTLKIQRTQQEDSAVYLCASSSTGALGEAFFGQGTRLTVV.